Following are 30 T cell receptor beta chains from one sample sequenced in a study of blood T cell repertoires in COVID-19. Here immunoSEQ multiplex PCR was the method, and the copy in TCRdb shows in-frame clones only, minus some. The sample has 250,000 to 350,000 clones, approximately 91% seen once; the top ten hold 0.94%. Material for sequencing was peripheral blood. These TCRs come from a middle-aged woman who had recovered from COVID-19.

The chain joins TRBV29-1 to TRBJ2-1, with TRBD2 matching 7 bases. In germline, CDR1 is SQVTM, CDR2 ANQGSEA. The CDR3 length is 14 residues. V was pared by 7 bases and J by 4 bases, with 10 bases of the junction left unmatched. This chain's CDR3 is CSGLGGKEYNEQFF. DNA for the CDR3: TGCAGCGGCCTGGGGGGGAAAGAGTACAATGAGCAGTTCTTC.

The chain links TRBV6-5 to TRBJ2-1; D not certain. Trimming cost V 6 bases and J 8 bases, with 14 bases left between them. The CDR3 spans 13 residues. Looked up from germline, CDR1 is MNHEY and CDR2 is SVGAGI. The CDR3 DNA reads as TGTGCCAGCAGCCGAGACGTCCGGGATGAGCAGTTCTTC. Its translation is CASSRDVRDEQFF.

The CDR3 coding sequence is TGCAGCGTCGCACAGGGACACGAGCAGTACTTC. Protein sequence: CSVAQGHEQYF. The chain recombines TRBV29-1 with TRBJ2-7, with a tentative D call TRBD1 (6 bases). The V end lost 6 bases, the J end lost 5 bases, and 11 bases lay between the germline ends. Germline CDR1 SQVTM, CDR2 ANQGSEA. This CDR3 has 11 residues.

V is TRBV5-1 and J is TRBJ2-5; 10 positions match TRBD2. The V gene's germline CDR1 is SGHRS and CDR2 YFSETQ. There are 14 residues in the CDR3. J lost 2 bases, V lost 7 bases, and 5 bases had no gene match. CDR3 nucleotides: TGCGCCAGCTTCGAGCGGGAGGGGCAAGAGACCCAGTACTTC. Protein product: CASFEREGQETQYF.

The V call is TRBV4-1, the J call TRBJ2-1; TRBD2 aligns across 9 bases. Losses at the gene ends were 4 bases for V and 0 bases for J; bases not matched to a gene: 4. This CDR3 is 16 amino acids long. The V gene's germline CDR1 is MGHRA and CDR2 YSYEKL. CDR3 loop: CASSPRLAVSYNEQFF. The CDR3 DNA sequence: TGCGCCAGCAGCCCTCGACTAGCGGTCTCCTACAATGAGCAGTTCTTC.

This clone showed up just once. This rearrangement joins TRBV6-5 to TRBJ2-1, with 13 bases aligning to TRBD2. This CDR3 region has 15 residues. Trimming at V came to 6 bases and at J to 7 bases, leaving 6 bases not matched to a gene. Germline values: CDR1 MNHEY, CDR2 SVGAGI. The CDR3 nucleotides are TGTGCCAGCAGGCTGGGACTAGCGGGAAGGAATGAGCAGTTCTTC. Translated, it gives CASRLGLAGRNEQFF.

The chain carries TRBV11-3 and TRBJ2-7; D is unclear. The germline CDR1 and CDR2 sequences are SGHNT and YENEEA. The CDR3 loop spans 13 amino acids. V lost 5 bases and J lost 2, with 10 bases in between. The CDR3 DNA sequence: TGTGCCAGCAGCCCCGCGGCCCCCTACGAGCAGTACTTC. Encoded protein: CASSPAAPYEQYF.

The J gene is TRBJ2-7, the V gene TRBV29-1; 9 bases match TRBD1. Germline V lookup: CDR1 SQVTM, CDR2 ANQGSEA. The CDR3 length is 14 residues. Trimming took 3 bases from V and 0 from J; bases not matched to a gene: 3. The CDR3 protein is CSVDTGQGSYEQYF. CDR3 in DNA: TGCAGCGTTGATACGGGACAGGGCTCCTACGAGCAGTACTTC.

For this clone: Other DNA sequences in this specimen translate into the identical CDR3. CDR3 nucleotide sequence: TGTGCCAGCAGCTTTAGCGGGGGCTCCTACAATGAGCAGTTCTTC. This sequence encodes CASSFSGGSYNEQFF. This chain joins TRBV2 and TRBJ2-1, with 9 positions matching TRBD2. The V segment lost 6 bases and the J segment 0 bases; nucleotides outside the gene matches: 3. The germline V gene encodes CDR1 SNHLY and CDR2 FYNNEI. CDR3 size: 15 residues.

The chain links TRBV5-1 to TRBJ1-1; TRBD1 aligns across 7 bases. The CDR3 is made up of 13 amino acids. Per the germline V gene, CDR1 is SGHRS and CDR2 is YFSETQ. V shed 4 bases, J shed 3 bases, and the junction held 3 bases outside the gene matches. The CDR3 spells CASSPTGYTEAFF. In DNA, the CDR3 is TGCGCCAGCAGCCCGACAGGGTACACTGAAGCTTTCTTT.

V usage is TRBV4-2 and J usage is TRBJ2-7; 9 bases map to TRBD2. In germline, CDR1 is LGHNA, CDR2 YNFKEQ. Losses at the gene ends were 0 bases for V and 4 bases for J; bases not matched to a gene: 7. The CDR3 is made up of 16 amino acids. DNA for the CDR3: TGTGCCAGCAGCCAAGATAATAGCGGGAGTAGGTACGAGCAGTACTTC. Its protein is CASSQDNSGSRYEQYF.

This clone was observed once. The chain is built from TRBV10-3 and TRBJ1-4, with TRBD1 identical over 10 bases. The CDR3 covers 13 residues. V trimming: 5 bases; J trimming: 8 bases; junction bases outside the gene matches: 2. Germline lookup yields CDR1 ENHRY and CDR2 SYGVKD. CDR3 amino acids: CAISPGQGEKLFF. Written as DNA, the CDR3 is TGTGCCATCAGTCCGGGACAGGGGGAAAAACTGTTTTTT.

The CDR3 nucleotides are TGCGCCAGCAGCCTAGCTACAGGGGGCGGTTTTTACGAGCAGTACTTC. Protein product: CASSLATGGGFYEQYF. The V call is TRBV5-1, the J call TRBJ2-7; 9 nucleotides align to TRBD1. V shed 4 bases and J 4 bases; nucleotides not matched to a gene: 12. The length of the CDR3 is 16 residues. Germline CDR1 is SGHRS and CDR2 is YFSETQ.

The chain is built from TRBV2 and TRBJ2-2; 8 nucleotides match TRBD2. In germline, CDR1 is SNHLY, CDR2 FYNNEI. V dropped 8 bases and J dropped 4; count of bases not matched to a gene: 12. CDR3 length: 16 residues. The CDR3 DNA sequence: TGTGCCAGCTCCTTTAGAGGGCTAGCGGGCACCGGGGAGCTGTTTTTT. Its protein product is CASSFRGLAGTGELFF.

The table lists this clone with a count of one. CDR3: CASRDSSGKVTDTQYF. CDR3 DNA: TGTGCCAGCAGGGACTCTAGCGGGAAGGTGACAGATACGCAGTATTTT. The chain links TRBV6-6 to TRBJ2-3; TRBD2 matches at 9 bases. The CDR3 runs to 16 residues. Looked up from germline, CDR1 is MNHNY and CDR2 is SVGAGI (reference sequence). J lost 3 bases, V lost 6 bases, and 10 bases had no gene match.

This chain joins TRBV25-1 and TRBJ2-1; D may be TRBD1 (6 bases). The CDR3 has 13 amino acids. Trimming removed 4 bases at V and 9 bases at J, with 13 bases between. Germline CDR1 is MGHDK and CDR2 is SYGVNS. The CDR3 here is CASSVLQGREQFF. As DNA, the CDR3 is TGTGCCAGCAGTGTATTACAGGGCCGTGAGCAGTTCTTC.

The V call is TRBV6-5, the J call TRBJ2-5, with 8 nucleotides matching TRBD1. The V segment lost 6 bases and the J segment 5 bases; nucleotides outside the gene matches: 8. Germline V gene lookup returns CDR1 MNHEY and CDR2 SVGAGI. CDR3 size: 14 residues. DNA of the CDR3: TGTGCCAGCAGATCCCCAGGGGGCGGGGAGACCCAGTACTTC. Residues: CASRSPGGGETQYF.

CDR3 sequence reads: CASSPGSSNTGELFF. Written as DNA, the CDR3 is TGTGCCAGCAGCCCCGGGAGTTCGAACACCGGGGAGCTGTTTTTT. V and J are TRBV7-3 and TRBJ2-2, with D possibly TRBD2 on 6 matching bases. Germline V gene lookup returns CDR1 SGHTA and CDR2 FQGTGA. V was pared by 5 bases and J by 0 bases, with 10 bases between. The length of the CDR3 is 15 residues.

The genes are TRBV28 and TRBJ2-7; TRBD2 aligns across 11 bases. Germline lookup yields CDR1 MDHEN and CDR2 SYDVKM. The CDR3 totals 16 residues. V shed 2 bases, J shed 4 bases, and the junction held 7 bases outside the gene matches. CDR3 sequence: CASSLDWTSGSYEQYF. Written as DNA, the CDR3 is TGTGCCAGCAGTTTAGACTGGACTAGCGGGTCATACGAGCAGTACTTC.

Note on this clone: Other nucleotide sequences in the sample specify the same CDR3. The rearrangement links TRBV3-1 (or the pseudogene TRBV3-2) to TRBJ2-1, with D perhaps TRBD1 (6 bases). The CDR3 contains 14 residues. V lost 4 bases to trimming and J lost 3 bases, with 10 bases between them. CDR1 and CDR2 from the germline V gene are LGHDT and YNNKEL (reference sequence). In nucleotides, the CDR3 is TGTGCCAGCAGCCCAGCGGACAGCTACAATGAGCAGTTCTTC. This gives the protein CASSPADSYNEQFF.

In nucleotides, the CDR3 is TGTGCCAGCAGCTTACTGGCGGGTGTACACAATGAGCAGTTCTTC. Its protein product is CASSLLAGVHNEQFF. The chain has TRBV7-3 and TRBJ2-1, with a tentative D call TRBD2 (5 bases). The CDR3 spans 15 residues. Per germline, CDR1 SGHTA and CDR2 FQGTGA. V lost 2 bases and J 5 bases, leaving 13 bases between the germline ends. Drawing the rest from reference TRBV7-3 and TRBJ2-1, the complete variable domain is GAGVSQTPSNKVTEKGKYVELRCDPISGHTALYWYRQSLGQGPEFLIYFQGTGAADDSGLPNDRFFAVRPEGSVSTLKIQRTERGDSAVYLCASSLLAGVHNEQFFGPGTRLTVL.

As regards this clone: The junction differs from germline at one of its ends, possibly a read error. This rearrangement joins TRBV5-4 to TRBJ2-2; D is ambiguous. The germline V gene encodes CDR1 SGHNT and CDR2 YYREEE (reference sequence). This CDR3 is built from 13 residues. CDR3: CASSLANPGELFF. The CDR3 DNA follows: TGTGCCAGCAGCTTAGCGAACCCCGGGGAGCTGTTTTTT.

This chain's CDR3 is CASSSTGNGEKLFF. DNA for the CDR3: TGCGCCAGCAGCTCAACAGGGAACGGGGAAAAACTGTTTTTT. The V gene is TRBV5-1, the J gene TRBJ1-4, with D possibly TRBD1 on 6 matching bases. CDR3 length equals 14 residues. V gave up 3 bases and J gave up 8 bases, with 14 bases separating them. Per germline, CDR1 SGHRS and CDR2 YFSETQ.

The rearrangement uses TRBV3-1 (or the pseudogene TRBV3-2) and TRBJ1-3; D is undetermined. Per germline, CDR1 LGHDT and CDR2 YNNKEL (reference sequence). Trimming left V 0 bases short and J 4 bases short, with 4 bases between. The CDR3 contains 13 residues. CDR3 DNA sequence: TGTGCCAGCAGCCAAGAAGCGGGAAACACCATATATTTT. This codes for CASSQEAGNTIYF.

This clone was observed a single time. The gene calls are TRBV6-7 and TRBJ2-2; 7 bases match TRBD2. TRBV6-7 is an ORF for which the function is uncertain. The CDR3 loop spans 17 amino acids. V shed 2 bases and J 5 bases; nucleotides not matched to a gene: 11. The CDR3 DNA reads TGTGCCAGCAGTTACCGTACTAGGACTAGTCTAACCGGGGAGCTGTTTTTT. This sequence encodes CASSYRTRTSLTGELFF.

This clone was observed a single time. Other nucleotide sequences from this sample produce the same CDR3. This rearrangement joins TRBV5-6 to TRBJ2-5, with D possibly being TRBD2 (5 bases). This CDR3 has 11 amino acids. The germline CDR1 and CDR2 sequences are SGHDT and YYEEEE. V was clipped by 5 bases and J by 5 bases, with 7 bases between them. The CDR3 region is CASSSGETQYF. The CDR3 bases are TGTGCCAGCAGTTCGGGGGAGACCCAGTACTTC. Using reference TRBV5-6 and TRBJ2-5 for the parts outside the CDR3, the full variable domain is DAGVTQSPTHLIKTRGQQVTLRCSPKSGHDTVSWYQQALGQGPQFIFQYYEEEERQRGNFPDRFSGHQFPNYSSELNVNALLLGDSALYLCASSSGETQYFGPGTRLLVL.

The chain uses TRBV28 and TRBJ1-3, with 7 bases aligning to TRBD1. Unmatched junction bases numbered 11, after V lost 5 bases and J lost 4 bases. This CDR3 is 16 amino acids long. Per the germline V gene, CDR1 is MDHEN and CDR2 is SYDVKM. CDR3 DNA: TGTGCCAGCAGTACCCCCGAGGGGGCGAAAGGAAACACCATATATTTT. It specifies CASSTPEGAKGNTIYF.

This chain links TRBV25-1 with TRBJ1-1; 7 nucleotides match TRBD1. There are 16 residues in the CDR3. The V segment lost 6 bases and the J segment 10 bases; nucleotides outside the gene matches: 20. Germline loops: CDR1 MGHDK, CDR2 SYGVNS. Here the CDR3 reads CASSALPGQQGPGAFF. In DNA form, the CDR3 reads TGTGCCAGCAGCGCTCTACCGGGACAGCAGGGCCCGGGAGCTTTCTTT.

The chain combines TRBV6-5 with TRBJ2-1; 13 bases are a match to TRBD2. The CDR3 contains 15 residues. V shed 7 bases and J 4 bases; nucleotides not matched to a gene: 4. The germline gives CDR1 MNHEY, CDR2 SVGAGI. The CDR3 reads CASTSGLAGYNEQFF. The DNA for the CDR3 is TGTGCCAGCACCTCGGGACTAGCGGGATACAATGAGCAGTTCTTC.

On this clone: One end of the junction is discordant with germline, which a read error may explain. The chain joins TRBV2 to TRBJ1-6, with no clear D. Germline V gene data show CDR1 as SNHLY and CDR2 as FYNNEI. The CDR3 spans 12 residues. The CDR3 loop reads CASSESQSGWRF. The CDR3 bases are TGTGCCAGCAGTGAATCCCAGTCAGGTTGGCGCTTT.